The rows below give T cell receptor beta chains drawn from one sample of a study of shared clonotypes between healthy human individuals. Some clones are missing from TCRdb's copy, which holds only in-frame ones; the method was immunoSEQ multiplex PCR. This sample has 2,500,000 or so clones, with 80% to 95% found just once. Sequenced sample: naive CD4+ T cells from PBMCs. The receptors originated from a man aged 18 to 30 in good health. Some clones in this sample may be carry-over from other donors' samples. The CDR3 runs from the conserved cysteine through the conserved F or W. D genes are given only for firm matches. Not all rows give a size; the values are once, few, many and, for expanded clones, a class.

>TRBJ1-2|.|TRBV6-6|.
CASSYGRGLYGYTF
TGTGCCAGCAGTTACGGCAGGGGCCTTTATGGCTACACCTTC
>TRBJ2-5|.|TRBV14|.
CASSQLGGQETQYF
TGTGCCAGCAGCCAATTGGGCGGTCAAGAGACCCAGTACTTC
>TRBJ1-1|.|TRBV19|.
CASSSRRVFGTEAFF
TGTGCCAGTAGTTCACGGAGGGTCTTTGGAACTGAAGCTTTCTTT
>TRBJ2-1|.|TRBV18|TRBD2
CASLPWTRGADEQFF
TGTGCCAGCCTACCGTGGACTAGGGGTGCCGATGAGCAGTTCTTC
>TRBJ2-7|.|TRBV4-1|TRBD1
CASSQGGQGFHEQYF
TGCGCCAGCAGCCAAGGTGGACAGGGGTTCCACGAGCAGTACTTC
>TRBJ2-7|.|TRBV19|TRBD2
CASSIDRLAGVYEQYF
TGTGCCAGTAGTATAGATCGGCTAGCGGGAGTATACGAGCAGTACTTC
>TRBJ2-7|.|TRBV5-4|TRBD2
CASSWSGTRLYEQYF
TGTGCCAGCAGTTGGAGTGGGACTAGACTTTACGAGCAGTACTTC
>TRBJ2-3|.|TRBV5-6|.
CASSLGQVRTDTQYF
TGTGCCAGCAGCTTGGGACAGGTTCGCACAGATACGCAGTATTTT
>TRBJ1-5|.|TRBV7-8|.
CASSLMGRGDQPQHF
TGTGCCAGCAGCTTAATGGGGCGAGGGGATCAGCCCCAGCATTTT
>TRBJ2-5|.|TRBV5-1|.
CASSLSLAKETQYF
TGCGCCAGCAGCTTGAGTTTAGCGAAAGAGACCCAGTACTTC
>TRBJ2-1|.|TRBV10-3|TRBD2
CAISEMVAGGNNEQFF
TGTGCCATCAGTGAGATGGTAGCGGGAGGTAACAATGAGCAGTTCTTC
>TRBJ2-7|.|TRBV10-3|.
CAIGETPYEQYF
TGTGCCATCGGTGAGACTCCCTACGAGCAGTACTTC
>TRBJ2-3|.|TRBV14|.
CASDRGGPTDTQYF
TGTGCCAGTGACCGTGGGGGCCCCACAGATACGCAGTATTTT
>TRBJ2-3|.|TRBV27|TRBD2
CASSPWAGTSGRDTQYF
TGTGCCAGCAGTCCTTGGGCCGGGACTAGCGGCCGAGATACGCAGTATTTT
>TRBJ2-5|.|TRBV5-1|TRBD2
CASSFSQAGRKETQYF
TGCGCCAGCAGCTTTAGTCAAGCGGGAAGAAAAGAGACCCAGTACTTC
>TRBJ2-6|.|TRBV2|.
CASSGVTTGSGANVLTF
TGTGCCAGCAGTGGGGTTACCACGGGCTCTGGGGCCAACGTCCTGACTTTC
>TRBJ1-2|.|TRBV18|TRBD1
CASSSDRVYGYTF
TGTGCCAGCTCCTCGGACAGGGTTTATGGCTACACCTTC
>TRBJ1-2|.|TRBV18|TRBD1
CASSPLGTGTHYGYTF
TGTGCCAGCTCACCGCTAGGGACAGGAACCCACTATGGCTACACCTTC
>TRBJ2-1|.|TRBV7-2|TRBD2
CASSTTSGSPNEQFF
TGTGCCAGCAGCACGACTAGCGGGAGCCCCAATGAGCAGTTCTTC
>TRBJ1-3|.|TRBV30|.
CAWTFSSGNTIYF
TGTGCCTGGACTTTCAGCTCTGGAAACACCATATATTTT
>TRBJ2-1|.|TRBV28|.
CASLAPSYNEQFF
TGTGCCAGCTTAGCGCCGTCGTACAATGAGCAGTTCTTC
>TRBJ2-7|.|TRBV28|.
CASSLGSYEQYF
TGTGCCAGCAGTTTGGGGTCATACGAGCAGTACTTC
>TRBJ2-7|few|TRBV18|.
CASSPGDRTESQQYF
TGTGCCAGCTCACCAGGAGACCGGACAGAGAGCCAGCAGTACTTC
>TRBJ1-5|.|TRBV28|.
CASSLSPSGQPQHF
TGTGCCAGCAGTTTATCCCCGTCGGGACAGCCCCAGCATTTT
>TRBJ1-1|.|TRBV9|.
CASRGTSNTEAFF
TGTGCCAGCCGGGGGACGTCTAACACTGAAGCTTTCTTT
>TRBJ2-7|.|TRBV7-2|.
CASSRTGISYEQYF
TGTGCCAGCAGCCGAACAGGGATCTCCTACGAGCAGTACTTC
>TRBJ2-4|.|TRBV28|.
CASSFIYGGAKNIQYF
TGTGCCAGCAGTTTTATCTATGGGGGAGCCAAAAACATTCAGTACTTC
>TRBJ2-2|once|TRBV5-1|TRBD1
CASSRPPGQQTNTGELFF
TGCGCCAGCAGCAGGCCTCCGGGACAGCAAACGAACACCGGGGAGCTGTTTTTT